This TCR beta chain emerged from a study of cytomegalovirus exposure and HLA in healthy donors. This clone was observed a handful of times. The protocol was immunoSEQ multiplex PCR, while the TCRdb copy is restricted to in-frame clones and leaves out a portion. Counted here are 70,000 to 95,000 clones, over 85% occurring once; the ten biggest clones make up approximately 4%. Germline loops: CDR1 LNHDA, CDR2 SQIVND (reference sequence). The CDR3 extends over 15 amino acids. J was trimmed by 1 base and V by 6 bases; bases with no gene match: 8. The gene calls are TRBV19 and TRBJ1-1; 7 bases line up with TRBD1. The receptor comes from a woman aged 25 to 39 in good health and CMV-seronegative. Material: PBMCs. The CDR3 nucleotides are TGTGCCAGTAGCCCGGGGGGGACAGCGAACACTGAAGCTTTCTTT. Translation gives CASSPGGTANTEAFF.